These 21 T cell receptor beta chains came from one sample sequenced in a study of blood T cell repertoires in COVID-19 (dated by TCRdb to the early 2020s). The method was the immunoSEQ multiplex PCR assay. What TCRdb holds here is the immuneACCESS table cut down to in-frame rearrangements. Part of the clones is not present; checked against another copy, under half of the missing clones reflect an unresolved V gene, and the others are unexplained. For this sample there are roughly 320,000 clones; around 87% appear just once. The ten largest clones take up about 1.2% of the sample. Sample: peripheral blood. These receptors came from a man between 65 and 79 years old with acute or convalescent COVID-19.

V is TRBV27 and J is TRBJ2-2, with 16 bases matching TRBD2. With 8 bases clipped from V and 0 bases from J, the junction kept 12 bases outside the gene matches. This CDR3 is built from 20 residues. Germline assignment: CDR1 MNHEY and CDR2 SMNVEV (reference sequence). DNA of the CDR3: TGTGCCAGCCCTCTCTGCACCGGGACTAGCGGGGGGGCGAACACCGGGGAGCTGTTTTTT. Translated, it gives CASPLCTGTSGGANTGELFF.

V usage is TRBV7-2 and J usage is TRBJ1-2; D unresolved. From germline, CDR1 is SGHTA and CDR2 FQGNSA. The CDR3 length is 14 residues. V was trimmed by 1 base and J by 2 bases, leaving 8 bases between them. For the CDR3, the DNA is TGTGCCAGCAGCTTAGAACAGTCCAACTATGGCTACACCTTC. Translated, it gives CASSLEQSNYGYTF. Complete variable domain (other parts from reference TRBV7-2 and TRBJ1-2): GAGVSQSPSNKVTEKGKDVELRCDPISGHTALYWYRQSLGQGLEFLIYFQGNSAPDKSGLPSDRFSAERTGGSVSTLTIQRTQQEDSAVYLCASSLEQSNYGYTFGSGTRLTVV.

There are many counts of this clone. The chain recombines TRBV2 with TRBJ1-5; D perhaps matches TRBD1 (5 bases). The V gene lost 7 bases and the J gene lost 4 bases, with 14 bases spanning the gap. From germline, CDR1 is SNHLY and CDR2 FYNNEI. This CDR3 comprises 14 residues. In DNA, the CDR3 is TGTGCCAGCAACTCCGGGGGTCGTAATCAGCCCCAGCATTTT. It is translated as CASNSGGRNQPQHF.

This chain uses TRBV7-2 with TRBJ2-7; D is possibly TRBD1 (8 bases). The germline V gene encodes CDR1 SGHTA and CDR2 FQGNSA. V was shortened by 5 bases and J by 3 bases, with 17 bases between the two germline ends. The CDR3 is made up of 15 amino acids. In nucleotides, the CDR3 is TGTGCCAGCAGCACCCGACAGGGGAGGGTCTACGAGCAGTACTTC. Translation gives CASSTRQGRVYEQYF.

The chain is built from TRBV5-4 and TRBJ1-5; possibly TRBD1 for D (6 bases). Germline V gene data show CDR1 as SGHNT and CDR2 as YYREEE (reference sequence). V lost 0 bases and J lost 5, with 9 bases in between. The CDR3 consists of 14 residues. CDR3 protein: CASSLGGGDQPQHF. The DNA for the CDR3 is TGTGCCAGCAGCTTGGGGGGGGGCGATCAGCCCCAGCATTTT.

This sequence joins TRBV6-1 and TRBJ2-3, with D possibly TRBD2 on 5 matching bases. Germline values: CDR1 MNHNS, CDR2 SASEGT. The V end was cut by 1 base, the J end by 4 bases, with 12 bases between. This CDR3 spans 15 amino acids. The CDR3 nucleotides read TGTGCCAGCAGTGAAGGGCAGAGGGCAGCAGATACGCAGTATTTT. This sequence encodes CASSEGQRAADTQYF.

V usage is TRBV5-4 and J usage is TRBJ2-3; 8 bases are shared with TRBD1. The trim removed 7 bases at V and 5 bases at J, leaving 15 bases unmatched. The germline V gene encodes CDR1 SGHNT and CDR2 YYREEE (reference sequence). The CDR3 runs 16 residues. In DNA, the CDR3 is TGTGCCAGCGGCCTCCGACAGGGGAGATTCGGAGATACGCAGTATTTT. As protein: CASGLRQGRFGDTQYF.

The CDR3 bases are TGTGCCAGCAGTGAAGTATTGAACACTGAAGCTTTCTTT. Translated: CASSEVLNTEAFF. The chain uses TRBV6-1 and TRBJ1-1, with D uncertain. This CDR3 region has 13 residues. Per the germline V gene, CDR1 is MNHNS and CDR2 is SASEGT. The V end was cut by 1 base, the J end by 0 bases, with 3 bases between.

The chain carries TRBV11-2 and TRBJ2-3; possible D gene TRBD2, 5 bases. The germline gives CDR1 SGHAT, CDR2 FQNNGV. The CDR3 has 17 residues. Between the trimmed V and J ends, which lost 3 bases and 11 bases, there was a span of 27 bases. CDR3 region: CASSLDVWEISSMKQYF. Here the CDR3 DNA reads TGTGCCAGCAGCTTGGATGTTTGGGAGATTTCCTCTATGAAGCAGTATTTT.

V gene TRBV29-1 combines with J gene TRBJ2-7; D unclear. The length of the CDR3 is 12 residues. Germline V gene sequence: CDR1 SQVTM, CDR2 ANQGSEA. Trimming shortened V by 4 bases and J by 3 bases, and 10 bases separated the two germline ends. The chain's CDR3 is CSVGSYGYEQYF. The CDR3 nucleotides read TGCAGCGTTGGGTCGTACGGCTACGAGCAGTACTTC.

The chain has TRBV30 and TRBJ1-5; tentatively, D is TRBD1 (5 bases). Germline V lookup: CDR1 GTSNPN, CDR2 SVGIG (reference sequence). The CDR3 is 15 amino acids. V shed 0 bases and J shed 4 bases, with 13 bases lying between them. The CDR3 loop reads CAWSVATVLNQPQHF. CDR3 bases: TGTGCCTGGAGTGTAGCGACAGTATTAAATCAGCCCCAGCATTTT.

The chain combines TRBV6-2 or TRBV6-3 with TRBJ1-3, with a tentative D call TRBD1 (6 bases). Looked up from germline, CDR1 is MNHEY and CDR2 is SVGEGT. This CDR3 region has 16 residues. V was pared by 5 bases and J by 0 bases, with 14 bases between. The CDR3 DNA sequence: TGTGCCAGCAGTCCCTCGGGACAAAGCTCTGGAAACACCATATATTTT. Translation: CASSPSGQSSGNTIYF.

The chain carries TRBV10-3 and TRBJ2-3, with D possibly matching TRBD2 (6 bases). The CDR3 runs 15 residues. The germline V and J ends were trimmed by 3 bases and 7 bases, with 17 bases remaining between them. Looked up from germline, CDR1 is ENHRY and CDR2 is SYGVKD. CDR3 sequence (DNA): TGTGCCATCAGTGACAACCGGGAGCTTGGGAATACGCAGTATTTT. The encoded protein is CAISDNRELGNTQYF.

In DNA, the CDR3 is TGTGCCAGCAGCTTAGGCGGCTTGCGGCCCCAAGAGACCCAGTACTTC. Its protein product is CASSLGGLRPQETQYF. This rearrangement joins TRBV11-3 to TRBJ2-5; D is ambiguous. Germline lookup yields CDR1 SGHNT and CDR2 YENEEA. V dropped 1 base and J dropped 1 base, with 13 bases sitting between them. The CDR3 has 16 amino acids.

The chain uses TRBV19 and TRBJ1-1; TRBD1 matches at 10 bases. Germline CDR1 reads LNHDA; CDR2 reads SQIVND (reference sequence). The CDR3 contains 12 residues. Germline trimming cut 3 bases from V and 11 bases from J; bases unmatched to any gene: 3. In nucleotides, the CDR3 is TGTGCCAGTAGTATTGACAGGGGGCAGGCTTTCTTT. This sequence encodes CASSIDRGQAFF.

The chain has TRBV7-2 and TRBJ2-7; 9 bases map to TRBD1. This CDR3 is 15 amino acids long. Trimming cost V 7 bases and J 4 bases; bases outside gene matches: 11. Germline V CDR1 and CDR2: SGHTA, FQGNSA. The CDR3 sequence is CASKTRAGQGYEQYF. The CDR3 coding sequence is TGTGCCAGCAAAACTAGGGCGGGACAGGGATACGAGCAGTACTTC.

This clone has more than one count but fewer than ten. In DNA, the CDR3 is TGCAGTGCTCCTACAGGGTCCGAGCAGTACTTC. Translated, it gives CSAPTGSEQYF. The chain links TRBV20-1 to TRBJ2-7; D may be TRBD1 (6 bases). The CDR3 contains 11 residues. Trimming removed 5 bases from V and 6 bases from J, with 11 bases in between. Per the germline V gene, CDR1 is DFQATT and CDR2 is SNEGSKA (reference sequence).

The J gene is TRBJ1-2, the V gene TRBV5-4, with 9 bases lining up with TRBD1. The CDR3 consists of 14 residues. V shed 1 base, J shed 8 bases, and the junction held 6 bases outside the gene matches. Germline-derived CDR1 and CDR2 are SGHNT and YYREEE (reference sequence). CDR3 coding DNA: TGTGCCAGCAGCTTGCCGGGACAGGGTTTCGGCTACACCTTC. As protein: CASSLPGQGFGYTF.

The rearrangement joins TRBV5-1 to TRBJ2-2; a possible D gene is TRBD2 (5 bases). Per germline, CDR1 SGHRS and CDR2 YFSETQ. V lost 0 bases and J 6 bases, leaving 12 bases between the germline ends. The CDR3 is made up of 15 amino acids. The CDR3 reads CASSLDLGGPGELFF. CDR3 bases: TGCGCCAGCAGCTTGGACCTAGGCGGGCCCGGGGAGCTGTTTTTT.

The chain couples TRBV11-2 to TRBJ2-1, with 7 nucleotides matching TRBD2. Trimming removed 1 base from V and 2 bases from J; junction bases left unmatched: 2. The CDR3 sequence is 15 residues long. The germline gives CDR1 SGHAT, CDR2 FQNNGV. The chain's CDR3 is CASSLVAGPYNEQFF. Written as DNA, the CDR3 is TGTGCCAGCAGCTTAGTAGCGGGCCCCTACAATGAGCAGTTCTTC.

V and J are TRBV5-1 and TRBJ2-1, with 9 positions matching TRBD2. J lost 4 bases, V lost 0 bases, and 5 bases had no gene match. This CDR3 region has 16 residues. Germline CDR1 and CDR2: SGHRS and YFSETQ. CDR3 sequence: CASSLDLAGKYNEQFF. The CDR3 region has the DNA TGCGCCAGCAGCTTGGATCTAGCGGGGAAATACAATGAGCAGTTCTTC.